The present T cell receptor (beta chain) was sequenced within a study of blood T cell repertoires in COVID-19 (dated by TCRdb to the early 2020s). Concerning the study at large: Samples from collaborators originated in the United States, Italy and Spain and spanned both the acute and convalescent phases of COVID-19. The prospective study material was composed of cDNA or gDNA derived from T cells, B-cell-depleted T cells, or PBMCs. The samples were drawn from the first 160 participants of the ongoing ImmuneRACE study and from over a thousand subjects provided by 6 global collaborators. The repertoires were released in a freely available public database meant as a resource for research on the immune response to SARS-CoV-2. Deeply sampled blood TCRbeta repertoires from subjects exposed to, actively infected with, or recovered from COVID-19 were included in the dataset. Where available, HLA class I and class II types were taken from metadata supplied by the sample provider and were not determined by assay-based typing. Nearly every sample came with metadata listing a de-identified subject ID, COVID-19 status, age in years and sex. General conclusions and limits of the study: The quantity of clinical and demographic metadata differed by source and by participant and was supplied without curation.

One collaborating source in Seattle enrolled patients while the patients were actively infected and followed the patients over time throughout the course of disease. Whole blood was collected in K2EDTA tubes by collaborating institutions according to the institutions' own protocols. Collaborator samples were shipped for TCRbeta analysis as frozen whole blood, isolated PBMCs, or DNA extracted from either sample type. CDR1 is given as SGHAT and CDR2 as FQNNGV, both from the germline V gene. The V and J ends are trimmed by 5 bases and 10 bases, leaving 18 bases between them. The CDR3 spans 15 residues, from the cysteine through the phenylalanine. Only the CDR3 part of the read is kept: 45 bases, read in frame from the first base. The immunoSEQ Assay, a bias-controlled multiplex PCR, was used to amplify TCRbeta CDR3 regions from genomic DNA. The original pipeline was this. Nucleated cell counts per sample were estimated from amplification of reference gene primers within the assay. Sequence reads were collapsed and filtered to measure the absolute abundance of every unique TCRbeta CDR3 rearrangement. For each sample, productive Simpson clonality was calculated as the square root of Simpson's diversity index across productive rearrangements. Sourced from immuneACCESS, this table was stored by TCRdb with only in-frame sequences that have V and J called. A share of the clones is absent; for the studies checked, an unresolved V gene accounts for under half, and the remainder has no known explanation. V and J calls and clone size follow that table, whereas D and trimming were derived from the DNA. This sample is represented by hundreds of thousands of clones; approximately 91% of them were singletons. 7% to 8% of the sample goes to the ten largest clones.

This clone was recorded only once. Its target antigen remains unknown. Base-call qualities are not available, and no considerably larger clone is one nucleotide away. What was sequenced was peripheral blood. The rearranged chain carries TRBV11-2 and TRBJ1-6, with a tentative D gene TRBD1 over 5 matching bases. This TCR was sampled from a woman in her 70s with COVID-19, enrolled during active disease. The DNA sequence follows: TGTGCCAGCAGCCCAACCCCCCGGGGGGAATCACCCCTCCACTTT. This translates into CASSPTPRGESPLHF.